This passage covers 12 T cell receptor beta chains from one sample sequenced in a study of cytomegalovirus exposure and HLA in healthy donors. This PCR relied on a set of 60 Vbeta primers and 13 Jbeta primers. TCRdb keeps only in-frame clones here, not all; method: immunoSEQ multiplex PCR. The table has about 130,000 clones, roughly 83% seen once; the top ten hold 20%. Sequencing input: PBMCs. Receptors were obtained from a man aged 18 to 30 in good health and CMV-seropositive.

This chain links TRBV7-9 with TRBJ2-3; TRBD1 matches 7 bases. CDR3 size: 12 residues. V dropped 9 bases and J dropped 2; count of bases not matched to a gene: 2. Germline V gene lookup returns CDR1 SEHNR and CDR2 FQNEAQ (reference sequence). CDR3 sequence: CASDRVTDTQYF. The CDR3 DNA reads as TGTGCCAGTGACAGGGTCACAGATACGCAGTATTTT.

J is TRBJ2-1 and V is TRBV6-6, with 10 bases matching TRBD2. This CDR3 comprises 15 residues. Per germline, CDR1 MNHNY and CDR2 SVGAGI (reference sequence). With 0 bases clipped from V and 10 bases from J, the junction kept 6 bases outside the gene matches. The CDR3 protein is CASSYSSGGAKEQFF. The CDR3 DNA sequence: TGTGCCAGCAGTTACTCCAGCGGGGGGGCGAAAGAGCAGTTCTTC.

The chain is built from TRBV2 and TRBJ1-6; D not resolved. This CDR3 contains 18 residues. Trimming pared 0 bases from V and 0 bases from J, leaving 12 bases between. In germline, CDR1 is SNHLY, CDR2 FYNNEI. The CDR3 here is CASSEALGYGSYNSPLHF. The CDR3 bases are TGTGCCAGCAGTGAAGCGCTGGGCTACGGCTCCTATAATTCACCCCTCCACTTT.

The chain couples TRBV19 to TRBJ1-5; 9 bases match TRBD1. This CDR3 has 17 residues. J gave up 2 bases and V 7 bases, and 12 bases lay outside the gene matches. Germline CDR1 LNHDA, CDR2 SQIVND (reference sequence). The DNA of the CDR3 is TGTGCCAGTACCCAAAGTACAGGGGGCCGGGGCAATCAGCCCCAGCATTTT. This codes for CASTQSTGGRGNQPQHF. Filled out from reference TRBV19 and TRBJ1-5, the complete variable domain reads DGGITQSPKYLFRKEGQNVTLSCEQNLNHDAMYWYRQDPGQGLRLIYYSQIVNDFQKGDIAEGYSVSREKKESFPLTVTSAQKNPTAFYLCASTQSTGGRGNQPQHFGDGTRLSIL.

The chain carries TRBV6-1 and TRBJ1-1; D is ambiguous. Trimming took off 4 bases at V and 1 base at J, with 7 bases between the two ends. CDR1 and CDR2 from the germline V gene are MNHNS and SASEGT. The CDR3 is made up of 13 amino acids. CDR3 amino acids: CASSVTGNTEAFF. The DNA for the CDR3 is TGTGCCAGCAGTGTGACGGGGAACACTGAAGCTTTCTTT.

In its sample, this clone was seen once. Other DNA sequences of this sample code for an identical CDR3. The rearrangement links TRBV19 to TRBJ1-4, with a possible D match to TRBD1 (5 bases). Germline assignment: CDR1 LNHDA and CDR2 SQIVND (reference sequence). The CDR3 has 21 residues. Trimming left V 6 bases short and J 6 bases short, with 35 bases between. CDR3 region: CASSQEAEPTINEGTYEKLFF. In DNA form, the CDR3 reads TGTGCCAGTAGCCAGGAGGCAGAACCTACTATTAATGAAGGGACTTATGAAAAACTGTTTTTT.

Notes on this clone: Germline is not matched at one junction end, which may reflect a read error. The rearrangement joins TRBV29-1 to TRBJ2-3; 11 nucleotides agree with TRBD2. The CDR3 runs 15 residues. Germline CDR1 reads SQVTM; CDR2 reads ANQGSEA. In DNA, the CDR3 is TGCAGCTCTGCCGGGACTAGCGGTAGCACAGGTACGCAGTATTTT. The encoded protein is CSSAGTSGSTGTQYF.

The chain carries TRBV29-1 and TRBJ1-2; no clear D. Germline loops: CDR1 SQVTM, CDR2 ANQGSEA. Trimming pared 1 base from V and 7 bases from J, leaving 10 bases between. The CDR3 length is 12 residues. The CDR3 DNA sequence: TGCAGCGTTGAAGGGTCTCGGGGTGGCTACACCTTC. This codes for CSVEGSRGGYTF.

Points on this clone: Germline is not matched at one junction end, which may reflect a read error. This chain joins TRBV19 and TRBJ1-1; D gene ambiguous. Germline V gene data show CDR1 as LNHDA and CDR2 as SQIVND (reference sequence). This CDR3 comprises 13 residues. Here the CDR3 DNA reads TGTGCCAGTAGTATCCCGTTCCAGACTGTTAGCCACTTT. It specifies CASSIPFQTVSHF.

The gene calls are TRBV5-1 and TRBJ2-4, with unresolved D. Trimming stripped 4 bases from V and 0 bases from J, with 8 bases between. Germline lookup yields CDR1 SGHRS and CDR2 YFSETQ. CDR3 length equals 14 residues. CDR3 region: CASSPGLAKNIQYF. The CDR3 DNA sequence: TGCGCCAGCAGCCCGGGTCTAGCCAAAAACATTCAGTACTTC.

At least ten counts were recorded for this clone. The chain employs TRBV6-4 and TRBJ2-3, with 10 bases identical to TRBD2. Germline CDR1 MRHNA, CDR2 SNTAGT. V lost 2 bases to trimming and J lost 1 base; unmatched junction nucleotides: 0. CDR3 size: 15 residues. The CDR3 loop reads CASSDTSGGTDTQYF. Here the CDR3 DNA reads TGTGCCAGCAGTGACACTAGCGGGGGCACAGATACGCAGTATTTT.

This chain links TRBV7-2 with TRBJ2-5; 10 nucleotides agree with TRBD1. The end of the DNA is better explained by TRBJ2-7, so the J call may be wrong. CDR1 SGHTA and CDR2 FQGNSA come from the germline V gene. The CDR3 runs to 15 residues. In nucleotides, the CDR3 is TGTGCCAGCAGCCGGCGGACAGGGGGAATCTACGAGCAGTACTTC. It specifies CASSRRTGGIYEQYF.